The clone carrying this T cell receptor beta chain was observed at least ten times. Its specificity is unknown. The record originates from a study of human T cells and chemical hapten exposure. The V and J ends lost 5 bases and 0 bases respectively, with 11 bases between them. Germline CDR1 reads SQVTM; CDR2 reads ANQGSEA. This CDR3 comprises 14 residues. Time point in this sample: patch test 3, about 24 weeks after DPC sensitization. Sample treatment: therapeutic diphenylcyclopropenone sensitization with weekly scalp DPC. TCRdb processed the RACE reads anew with MiXCR; each CDR3 protein has one entry. The sample yields 70,000 or so distinct CDR3 sequences, around 10% seen once. General study results and limits: Once DPC sensitization occurred, TCRs above 1 in 1000 frequency showed no change.

The source is a woman aged 50 to 60 with alopecia areata. Some clones in this sample may be carry-over from other donors' samples. The specimen was whole blood, collected in connection with sensitization to the hapten diphenylcyclopropenone (DPC). V and J are TRBV29-1 and TRBJ1-3, with D perhaps TRBD1 (6 bases). The CDR3 region has the DNA TGCAGCGTTCAACAGGGTACCTCTGGAAACACCATATATTTT. Its protein product is CSVQQGTSGNTIYF.